Following are 7 T cell receptor beta chains from one sample sequenced in a study of regulatory T cells in long-lasting Graves disease. The time point here: newly diagnosed GD, antithyroid drugs for less than 3 months. PBMC RNA was the source of the TCR library. Combining iRepertoire HTBI primers with Arm-PCR of CDR3 regions, the authors built TCR beta libraries. From the multiplex PCR reads, TCRdb called clonotypes with MiXCR, one entry per CDR3 protein. In the table there are a few hundred thousand distinct CDR3 sequences, over 15% of which are singletons. These data also featured in a second study, about T cells in Graves' hyperthyroidism and ophthalmopathy.

The specimen was peripheral blood mononuclear cells (PBMCs), collected at new diagnosis, from a patient treated with antithyroid drugs. The receptors stem from a middle-aged man with Graves disease.

This clonotype showed up just a few times. This may stem from a read error, because a much larger clone lies one nucleotide away. The CDR3 does not close with the conserved phenylalanine or tryptophan, likely indicating a read error. This rearrangement joins TRBV29-1 to TRBJ2-1, with unresolved D. Trimming took 6 bases from V and 6 from J, leaving 18 bases between them. CDR1 SQVTM and CDR2 ANQGSEA come from the germline V gene. The CDR3 length is 14 residues. The CDR3: CSVTNPGTINEQFL. The CDR3 region has the DNA TGCAGCGTAACCAACCCCGGTACAATCAATGAGCAGTTCCTC.

This clonotype was counted only a few times. The rearrangement uses TRBV4-2 and TRBJ2-2; 7 nucleotides match TRBD1. Germline CDR1 is LGHNA and CDR2 is YNFKEQ. V trimming: 2 bases; J trimming: 4 bases; junction bases outside the gene matches: 19. This CDR3 spans 20 amino acids. CDR3 DNA sequence: TGTGCCAGCAGCCAACCTCAATACCCGTCTATAGGGGGCCCCACCGGGGAGCTGTTTTTT. Translating it yields CASSQPQYPSIGGPTGELFF.

The CDR3 nucleotides are TGTGCCAGCAGCCCCCTGACTAGCGGGAGACCCCATGAGCAGTTCTTC. Its protein is CASSPLTSGRPHEQFF. The V and J genes are TRBV9 and TRBJ2-5, with 12 bases aligning to TRBD2. The DNA end is more similar to TRBJ2-1, so the J call may be wrong. In germline, CDR1 is SGDLS, CDR2 YYNGEE. This CDR3 region has 16 residues.

This clonotype occurred a few times. J is TRBJ1-5 and V is TRBV2; possibly TRBD1 for D (5 bases). The V gene's germline CDR1 is SNHLY and CDR2 FYNNEI. The germline V and J ends were trimmed by 2 bases and 5 bases, with 10 bases remaining between them. The CDR3 sequence is 14 residues long. CDR3 coding DNA: TGTGCCAGCAGTGAACGGGGGATAGATCAGCCCCAGCATTTT. The encoded protein is CASSERGIDQPQHF.

V and J are TRBV14 and TRBJ2-2; no clear D. The CDR3 totals 13 residues. The germline gives CDR1 SGHDN, CDR2 FVKESK. Trimming removed 5 bases at V and 7 bases at J, with 11 bases between. The CDR3 nucleotides are TGTGCCAGCAGCTATGCCTGGGGCGGGGAGCTGTTTTTT. Its protein is CASSYAWGGELFF.

This clonotype has a count of ten or more. The rearrangement uses TRBV28 and TRBJ2-5; the match to TRBD2 covers 7 bases. V lost 4 bases and J lost 2; bases outside the gene matches: 7. The CDR3 extends over 15 amino acids. Germline V CDR1 and CDR2: MDHEN, SYDVKM. The chain's CDR3 is CASSSSGVTQETQYF. CDR3 bases: TGTGCCAGCAGTTCCAGCGGGGTGACTCAAGAGACCCAGTACTTC.

As concerns this clonotype: A read error may explain this, as a much larger clone is one base away. The chain recombines TRBV18 with TRBJ1-6, with D possibly TRBD1 on 5 matching bases. The CDR3 length is 15 residues. Looked up from germline, CDR1 is KGHSH and CDR2 is LQKENI. In DNA, the CDR3 is TGTGCCAGCTCACCACCGCGGCAGGGCAATTCACCCCCCCACTTT. It translates to CASSPPRQGNSPPHF.